These 9 T cell receptor beta chains were all obtained from the same sample, sequenced in a study of cytomegalovirus exposure and HLA in healthy donors. The PCR contained 60 Vbeta and 13 Jbeta primers. Measured with immunoSEQ multiplex PCR; TCRdb has only the in-frame clones, and not every one. The profile shows some 240,000 clones, 80% to 95% of them singletons. Sequenced input: PBMCs. Receptors were obtained from a girl under 10 years old in good health and CMV-seronegative.

V usage is TRBV28 and J usage is TRBJ2-6; D not certain. The V gene's germline CDR1 is MDHEN and CDR2 SYDVKM. The CDR3 covers 15 residues. Trimming cost V 5 bases and J 3 bases, with 11 bases left between them. CDR3 protein: CASSPQVYGANVLTF. In nucleotides, the CDR3 is TGTGCCAGCAGTCCGCAGGTCTATGGGGCCAACGTCCTGACTTTC. Full variable domain (missing parts from reference TRBV28 and TRBJ2-6): DVKVTQSSRYLVKRTGEKVFLECVQDMDHENMFWYRQDPGLGLRLIYFSYDVKMKEKGDIPEGYSVSREKKERFSLILESASTNQTSMYLCASSPQVYGANVLTFGAGSRLTVL.

The CDR3 bases are TGCGCCAGCAGCCAGGAACCAGGACAGGGGGCTTACAATGAGCAGTTCTTC. Amino acid sequence: CASSQEPGQGAYNEQFF. The rearrangement joins TRBV4-1 to TRBJ2-1; 11 bases map to TRBD1. The CDR3 covers 17 residues. V lost 3 bases, J lost 4 bases, and 8 bases stayed unmatched. CDR1 is MGHRA and CDR2 is YSYEKL in the germline V gene.

This clone was recorded only once. V is TRBV11-2 and J is TRBJ1-3; TRBD1 agrees at 10 bases. The trim removed 4 bases at V and 3 bases at J, leaving 6 bases unmatched. The germline CDR1 and CDR2 sequences are SGHAT and FQNNGV. The CDR3 has 16 amino acids. This chain's CDR3 is CASSSRDRGYGNTIYF. Here the CDR3 DNA reads TGTGCCAGCAGCTCCCGGGACAGGGGATATGGAAACACCATATATTTT.

The genes are TRBV27 and TRBJ1-1, with D possibly TRBD1 on 6 matching bases. From germline, CDR1 is MNHEY and CDR2 SMNVEV (reference sequence). The CDR3 runs 15 residues. Trimming stripped 4 bases from V and 1 base from J, with 13 bases between. The CDR3 here is CASSSRQVGNTEAFF. The DNA of the CDR3 is TGTGCCAGCAGTTCAAGACAGGTTGGGAACACTGAAGCTTTCTTT.

The CDR3 sequence: CASSLPPGQERNQPQHF. CDR3 bases: TGTGCCAGCAGCTTACCCCCGGGACAGGAGCGCAATCAGCCCCAGCATTTT. The chain recombines TRBV7-9 with TRBJ1-5, with 8 positions matching TRBD1. The CDR3 runs to 17 residues. V lost 2 bases and J lost 2; bases outside the gene matches: 8. Per the germline V gene, CDR1 is SEHNR and CDR2 is FQNEAQ (reference sequence).

J is TRBJ2-7 and V is TRBV4-1; perhaps TRBD2 as D (5 bases). CDR3 length equals 15 residues. Trimming pared 2 bases from V and 3 bases from J, leaving 14 bases between. The germline CDR1 and CDR2 sequences are MGHRA and YSYEKL. The CDR3 sequence: CASSQLGEVIYEQYF. The DNA for the CDR3 is TGCGCCAGCAGCCAATTGGGAGAAGTGATCTACGAGCAGTACTTC.

This rearrangement joins TRBV11-2 to TRBJ2-6, with 7 bases matching TRBD1. Germline values: CDR1 SGHAT, CDR2 FQNNGV. V dropped 3 bases and J dropped 11; count of bases not matched to a gene: 4. CDR3 length equals 13 residues. The DNA of the CDR3 is TGTGCCAGCAGCTTGTCGACAGGGTACGTCCTGACTTTC. Translated, it gives CASSLSTGYVLTF.

The chain recombines TRBV7-6 with TRBJ2-7; D ambiguous. V was shortened by 5 bases and J by 0 bases, with 11 bases between the two germline ends. The CDR3 is 14 amino acids. CDR1 and CDR2 (germline): SGHVS, FNYEAQ. The CDR3 loop reads CASSPFSRSYEQYF. Written as DNA, the CDR3 is TGTGCCAGCAGCCCTTTTTCGCGCTCCTACGAGCAGTACTTC.

The gene calls are TRBV25-1 and TRBJ1-1, with 7 bases aligning to TRBD1. The CDR3 has 14 residues. Germline CDR1 MGHDK, CDR2 SYGVNS. V shed 5 bases and J 7 bases; nucleotides not matched to a gene: 10. In nucleotides, the CDR3 is TGTGCCAGCAGTAAAACAGGGGTTTTATTTGAAGCTTTCTTT. Protein: CASSKTGVLFEAFF.